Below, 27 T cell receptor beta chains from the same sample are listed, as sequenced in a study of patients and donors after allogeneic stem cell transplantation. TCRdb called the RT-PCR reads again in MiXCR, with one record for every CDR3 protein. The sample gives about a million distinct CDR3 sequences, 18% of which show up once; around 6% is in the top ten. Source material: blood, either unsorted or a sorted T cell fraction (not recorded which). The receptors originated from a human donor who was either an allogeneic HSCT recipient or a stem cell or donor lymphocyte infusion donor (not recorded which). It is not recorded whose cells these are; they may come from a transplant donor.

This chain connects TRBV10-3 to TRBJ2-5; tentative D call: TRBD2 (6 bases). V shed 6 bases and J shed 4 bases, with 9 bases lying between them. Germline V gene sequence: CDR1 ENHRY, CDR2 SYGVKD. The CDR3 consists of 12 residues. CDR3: CAISMGGETQYF. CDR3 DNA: TGTGCCATCAGCATGGGAGGAGAGACCCAGTACTTC.

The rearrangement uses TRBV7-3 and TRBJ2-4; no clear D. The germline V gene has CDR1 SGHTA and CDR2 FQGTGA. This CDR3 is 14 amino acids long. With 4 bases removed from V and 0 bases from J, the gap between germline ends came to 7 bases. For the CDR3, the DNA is TGTGCCAGCAGCTCCCCCGGAGCCAAAAACATTCAGTACTTC. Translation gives CASSSPGAKNIQYF.

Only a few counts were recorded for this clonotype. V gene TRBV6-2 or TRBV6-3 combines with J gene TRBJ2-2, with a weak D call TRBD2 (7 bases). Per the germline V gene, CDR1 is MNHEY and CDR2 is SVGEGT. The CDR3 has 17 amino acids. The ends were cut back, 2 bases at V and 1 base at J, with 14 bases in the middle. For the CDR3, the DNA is TGTGCCAGCAGTTACGCGGGCGGGGGCCTGAACACCGGGGAGCTGTTTTTT. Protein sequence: CASSYAGGGLNTGELFF.

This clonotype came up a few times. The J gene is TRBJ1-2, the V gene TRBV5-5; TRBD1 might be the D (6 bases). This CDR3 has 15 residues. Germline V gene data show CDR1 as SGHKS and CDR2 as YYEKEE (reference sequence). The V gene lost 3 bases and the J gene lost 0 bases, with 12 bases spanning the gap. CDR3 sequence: CASSSTGITNYGYTF. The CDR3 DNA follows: TGTGCCAGCAGCTCAACAGGGATAACTAACTATGGCTACACCTTC.

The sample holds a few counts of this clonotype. CDR3 protein: CASSMPGHAYGYTF. DNA for the CDR3: TGTGCCAGCAGCATGCCCGGGCACGCCTATGGCTACACCTTC. The chain carries TRBV12-3 or TRBV12-4 and TRBJ1-2; D is ambiguous. The V and J ends lost 6 bases and 4 bases respectively, with 15 bases between them. This CDR3 is 14 amino acids long.

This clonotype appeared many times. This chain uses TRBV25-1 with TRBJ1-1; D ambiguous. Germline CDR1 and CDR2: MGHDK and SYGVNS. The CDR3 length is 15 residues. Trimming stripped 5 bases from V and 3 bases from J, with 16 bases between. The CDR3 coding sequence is TGTGCCAGCAGTCAATTCACGGGGTCAGACACTGAAGCTTTCTTT. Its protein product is CASSQFTGSDTEAFF. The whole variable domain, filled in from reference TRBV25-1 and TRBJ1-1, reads EADIYQTPRYLVIGTGKKITLECSQTMGHDKMYWYQQDPGMELHLIHYSYGVNSTEKGDLSSESTVSRIRTEHFPLTLESARPSHTSQYLCASSQFTGSDTEAFFGQGTRLTVV.

The CDR3 loop reads CASTRIRQGPYEQYF. CDR3 DNA sequence: TGTGCCAGCACCAGAATCAGACAGGGACCCTACGAGCAGTACTTC. The V call is TRBV6-1, the J call TRBJ2-7; 7 bases align to TRBD1. Germline V gene lookup returns CDR1 MNHNS and CDR2 SASEGT. V lost 7 bases, J lost 2 bases, and 11 bases stayed unmatched. The CDR3 covers 15 residues.

Here the CDR3 reads CASSITGGPYNEQFF. CDR3 sequence (DNA): TGTGCCAGCAGTATTACAGGGGGCCCCTACAATGAGCAGTTCTTC. The chain joins TRBV12-3 or TRBV12-4 to TRBJ2-1; 9 nucleotides match TRBD1. V gave up 5 bases and J gave up 2 bases; unmatched junction bases: 4. The CDR3 length is 15 residues.

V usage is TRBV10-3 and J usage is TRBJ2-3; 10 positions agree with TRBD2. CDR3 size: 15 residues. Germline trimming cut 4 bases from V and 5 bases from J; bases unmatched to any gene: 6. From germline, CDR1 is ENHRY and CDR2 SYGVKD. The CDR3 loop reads CAISAGASGRDTQYF. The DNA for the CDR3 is TGTGCCATCAGTGCCGGGGCTAGCGGGAGAGATACGCAGTATTTT.

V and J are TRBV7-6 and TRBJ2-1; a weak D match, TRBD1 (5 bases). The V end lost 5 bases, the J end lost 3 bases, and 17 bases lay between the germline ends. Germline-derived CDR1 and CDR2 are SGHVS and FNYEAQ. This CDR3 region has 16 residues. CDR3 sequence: CASSDPRRGIYNEQFF. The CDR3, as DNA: TGTGCCAGCAGCGACCCCCGTAGGGGTATCTACAATGAGCAGTTCTTC. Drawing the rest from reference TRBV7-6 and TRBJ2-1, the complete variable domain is GAGVSQSPRYKVTKRGQDVALRCDPISGHVSLYWYRQALGQGPEFLTYFNYEAQQDKSGLPNDRFSAERPEGSISTLTIQRTEQRDSAMYRCASSDPRRGIYNEQFFGPGTRLTVL.

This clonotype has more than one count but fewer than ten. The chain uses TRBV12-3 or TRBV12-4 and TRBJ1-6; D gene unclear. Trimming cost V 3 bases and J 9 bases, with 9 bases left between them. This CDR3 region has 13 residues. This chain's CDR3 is CASSLGPGSPLHF. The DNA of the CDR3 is TGTGCCAGCAGTTTGGGTCCCGGTTCACCCCTCCACTTT.

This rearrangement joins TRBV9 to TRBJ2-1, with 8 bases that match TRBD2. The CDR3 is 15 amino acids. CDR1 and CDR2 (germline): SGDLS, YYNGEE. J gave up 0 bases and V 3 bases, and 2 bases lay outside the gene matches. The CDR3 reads CASSDTSGSYNEQFF. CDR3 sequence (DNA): TGTGCCAGCAGCGATACTAGCGGCTCCTACAATGAGCAGTTCTTC.

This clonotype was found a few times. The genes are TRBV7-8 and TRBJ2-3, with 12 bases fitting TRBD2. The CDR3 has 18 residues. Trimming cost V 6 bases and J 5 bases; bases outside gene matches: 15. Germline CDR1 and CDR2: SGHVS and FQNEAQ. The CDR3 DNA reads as TGTGCCAGCAGTAATAGACTAGCGGGGGCCTTAGGAGGAGATACGCAGTATTTT. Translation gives CASSNRLAGALGGDTQYF.

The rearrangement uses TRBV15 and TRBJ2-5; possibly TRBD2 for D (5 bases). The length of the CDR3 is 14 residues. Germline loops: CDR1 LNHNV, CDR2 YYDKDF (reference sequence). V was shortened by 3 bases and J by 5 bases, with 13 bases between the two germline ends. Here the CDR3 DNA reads TGTGCCACCAGCAGGGACGATTCGGGGGAGACCCAGTACTTC. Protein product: CATSRDDSGETQYF.

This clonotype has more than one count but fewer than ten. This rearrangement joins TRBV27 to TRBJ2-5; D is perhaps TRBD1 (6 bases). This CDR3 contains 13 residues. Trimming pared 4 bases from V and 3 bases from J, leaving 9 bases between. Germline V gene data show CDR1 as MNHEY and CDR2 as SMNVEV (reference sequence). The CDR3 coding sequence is TGTGCCAGCAGTTCCTGGACAGAAGAGACCCAGTACTTC. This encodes CASSSWTEETQYF.

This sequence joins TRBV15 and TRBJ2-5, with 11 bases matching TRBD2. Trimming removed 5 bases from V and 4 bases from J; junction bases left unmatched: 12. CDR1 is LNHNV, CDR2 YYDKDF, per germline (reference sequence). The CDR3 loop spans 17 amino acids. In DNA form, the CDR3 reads TGTGCCACCAGCGATTTTAGCGGGGGGGCTCGAATAGAGACCCAGTACTTC. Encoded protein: CATSDFSGGARIETQYF.

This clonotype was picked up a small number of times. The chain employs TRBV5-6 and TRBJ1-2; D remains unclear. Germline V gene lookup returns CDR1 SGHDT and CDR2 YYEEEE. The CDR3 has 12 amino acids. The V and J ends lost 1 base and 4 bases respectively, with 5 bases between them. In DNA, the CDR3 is TGTGCCAGCAGCTTGTACCGCTATGGCTACACCTTC. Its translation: CASSLYRYGYTF.

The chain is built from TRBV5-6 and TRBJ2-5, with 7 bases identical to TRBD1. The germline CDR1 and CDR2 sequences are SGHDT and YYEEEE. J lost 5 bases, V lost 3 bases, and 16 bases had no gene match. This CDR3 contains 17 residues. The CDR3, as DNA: TGTGCCAGCAGCTCCAGCTCGACAGGGAAGTGGTGGGAGACCCAGTACTTC. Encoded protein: CASSSSSTGKWWETQYF.

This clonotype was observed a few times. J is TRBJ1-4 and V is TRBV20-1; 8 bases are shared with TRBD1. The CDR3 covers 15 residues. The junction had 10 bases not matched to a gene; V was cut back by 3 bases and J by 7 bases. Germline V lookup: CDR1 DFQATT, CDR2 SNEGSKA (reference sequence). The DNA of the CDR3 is TGCAGTGCTAGTCAATTCGACAGGGGCGGTGAAAAACTGTTTTTT. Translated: CSASQFDRGGEKLFF.

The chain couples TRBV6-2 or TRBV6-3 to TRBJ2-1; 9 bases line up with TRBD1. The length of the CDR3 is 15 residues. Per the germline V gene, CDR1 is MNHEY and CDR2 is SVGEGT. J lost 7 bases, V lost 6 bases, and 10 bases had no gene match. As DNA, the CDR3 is TGTGCCAGCAGCCCCCAGGACAGGGGACTTAATGAGCAGTTCTTC. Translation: CASSPQDRGLNEQFF.

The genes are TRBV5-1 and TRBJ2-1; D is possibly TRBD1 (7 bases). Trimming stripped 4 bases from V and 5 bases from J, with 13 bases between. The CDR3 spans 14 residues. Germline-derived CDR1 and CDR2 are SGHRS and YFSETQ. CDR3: CASSAGGLNNEQFF. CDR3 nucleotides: TGCGCCAGCAGCGCAGGGGGACTCAACAATGAGCAGTTCTTC. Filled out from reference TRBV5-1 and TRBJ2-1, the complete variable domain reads KAGVTQTPRYLIKTRGQQVTLSCSPISGHRSVSWYQQTPGQGLQFLFEYFSETQRNKGNFPGRFSGRQFSNSRSEMNVSTLELGDSALYLCASSAGGLNNEQFFGPGTRLTVL.

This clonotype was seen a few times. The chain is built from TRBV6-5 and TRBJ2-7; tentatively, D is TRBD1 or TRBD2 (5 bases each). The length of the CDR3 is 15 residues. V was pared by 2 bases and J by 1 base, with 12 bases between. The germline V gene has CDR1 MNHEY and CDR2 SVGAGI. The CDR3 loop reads CASSYDGALSYEQYF. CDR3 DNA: TGTGCCAGCAGTTACGACGGGGCCCTTTCCTACGAGCAGTACTTC.

CDR3 bases: TGCGCCAGCAGCGACGGGTTCTTCGGGTCAGAGACCCAGTACTTC. This gives the protein CASSDGFFGSETQYF. This chain links TRBV5-1 with TRBJ2-5; D is uncertain. Germline lookup yields CDR1 SGHRS and CDR2 YFSETQ. The CDR3 spans 15 residues. Deletions cut 4 bases from V and 4 bases from J, with 17 bases between.

Here the CDR3 DNA reads TGTGCCAGCAGTTTATGGACTAGCGGGAGGGTGAGCACAGATACGCAGTATTTT. It is translated as CASSLWTSGRVSTDTQYF. The chain uses TRBV28 and TRBJ2-3, with 14 bases identical to TRBD2. The CDR3 runs to 18 residues. Germline values: CDR1 MDHEN, CDR2 SYDVKM. V was clipped by 0 bases and J by 0 bases; unmatched bases: 2. The full variable domain, with the rest looked up from reference TRBV28 and TRBJ2-3, is DVKVTQSSRYLVKRTGEKVFLECVQDMDHENMFWYRQDPGLGLRLIYFSYDVKMKEKGDIPEGYSVSREKKERFSLILESASTNQTSMYLCASSLWTSGRVSTDTQYFGPGTRLTVL.

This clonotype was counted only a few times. CDR3 coding DNA: TGTGCCAGCAGTTTGACAGGGAGAGGGTCACCCCTCCACTTT. Translated, it gives CASSLTGRGSPLHF. The genes are TRBV25-1 and TRBJ1-6, with TRBD1 matching 7 bases. Germline values: CDR1 MGHDK, CDR2 SYGVNS. The CDR3 runs 14 residues. V lost 5 bases, J lost 10 bases, and 8 bases stayed unmatched.

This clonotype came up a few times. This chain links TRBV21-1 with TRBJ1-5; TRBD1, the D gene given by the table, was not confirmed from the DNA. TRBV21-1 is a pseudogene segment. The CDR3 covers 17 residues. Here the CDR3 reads CASSKGDSGKSNQPQHF. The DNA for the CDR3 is TGTGCCAGCAGCAAAGGGGACAGTGGGAAGAGCAATCAGCCCCAGCATTTT.

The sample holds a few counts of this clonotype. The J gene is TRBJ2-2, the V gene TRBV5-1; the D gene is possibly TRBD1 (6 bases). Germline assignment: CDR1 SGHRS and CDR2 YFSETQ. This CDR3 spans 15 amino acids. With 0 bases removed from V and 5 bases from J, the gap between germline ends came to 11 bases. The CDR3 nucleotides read TGCGCCAGCAGCTTGGAGCCAGGGGTAACCGGGGAGCTGTTTTTT. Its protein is CASSLEPGVTGELFF.